These 12 T cell receptor beta chains came from one sample sequenced in a study of immune heterogeneity within non-small cell lung tumors. The template consisted of bulk tumor genomic DNA, with roughly 0.55 ug used per sample. Each primary tumor yielded several biopsies, collected far apart from one another at surgery. Curative surgery was performed on patients who had untreated, newly diagnosed non-small cell lung cancer. Multiplex PCR amplified the TCR beta CDR3 region. Its first round ran for around 10 cycles with 32 V and 13 J primers. TCRdb re-analysed the multiplex PCR reads in MiXCR, keeping a single row per CDR3 protein. The profile shows approximately 20,000 distinct CDR3 sequences, around a quarter of them singletons. Sequencing input: lung tumor tissue. The source of these receptors is a man aged 35-49 years with non-small cell lung cancer.

By sample share, this clonotype is medium-sized (0.01 to 0.1%). This chain links TRBV13 with TRBJ2-3; D may be TRBD1 (6 bases). Germline lookup yields CDR1 PRHDT and CDR2 FYEKMQ (reference sequence). The CDR3 is 17 amino acids. V dropped 5 bases and J dropped 0 bases, with 18 bases sitting between them. The chain's CDR3 is CASSQDSFLVSTDTQYF. The DNA of the CDR3 is TGTGCCAGCAGCCAGGACAGTTTCCTGGTTAGCACAGATACGCAGTATTTT.

Ten or more counts support this clonotype. The rearrangement joins TRBV20-1 to TRBJ2-3, with D perhaps TRBD1 or TRBD2 (5 bases each). The CDR3 consists of 14 residues. Germline CDR1 reads DFQATT; CDR2 reads SNEGSKA (reference sequence). V was clipped by 0 bases and J by 5 bases, with 12 bases between them. CDR3: CSARESGTGDTQYF. CDR3 DNA sequence: TGCAGTGCTAGAGAAAGTGGGACGGGAGATACGCAGTATTTT.

Regarding this clonotype: This could be a read error, since a much larger clone is one nucleotide away. The chain joins TRBV2 to TRBJ1-1, with unresolved D. Looked up from germline, CDR1 is SNHLY and CDR2 is FYNNEI. There are 15 residues in the CDR3. CDR3 loop: CASSALGPLNTEALF. Here the CDR3 DNA reads TGTGCCAGCAGTGCGCTAGGACCGCTGAACACTGAAGCTTTATTT.

This clonotype showed up many times. The chain links TRBV6-1 to TRBJ1-6; D might be TRBD1 (5 bases). V was pared by 0 bases and J by 5 bases, with 5 bases between. Germline CDR1 is MNHNS and CDR2 is SASEGT. The CDR3 spans 14 residues. The CDR3 protein is CASSEAGHNSPLHF. Here the CDR3 DNA reads TGTGCCAGCAGTGAAGCGGGGCATAATTCACCCCTCCACTTT.

The table lists this clonotype with many counts. This chain joins TRBV11-2 and TRBJ2-7; 7 bases align to TRBD1. The CDR3 has 13 amino acids. The J segment lost 6 bases and the V segment lost 5 bases, leaving 7 bases of the junction unmatched. The germline V gene encodes CDR1 SGHAT and CDR2 FQNNGV. This chain's CDR3 is CASSHDRDSEQYF. The DNA of the CDR3 is TGTGCCAGCAGCCACGACCGGGACAGCGAGCAGTACTTC.

The V and J genes are TRBV30 and TRBJ1-6, with D possibly matching TRBD1 (6 bases). The CDR3 extends over 13 amino acids. Germline-derived CDR1 and CDR2 are GTSNPN and SVGIG (reference sequence). Trimming cost V 5 bases and J 5 bases, with 10 bases left between them. The CDR3 region has the DNA TGTGCCTGGGCGACAGGTGATAATTCACCCCTCCACTTT. Amino acid sequence: CAWATGDNSPLHF.

About this clonotype itself: Because the CDR3 is missing its conserved closing phenylalanine or tryptophan, this is likely a read error. The rearrangement joins TRBV18 to TRBJ2-7; the match to TRBD2 covers 8 bases. CDR3 length: 15 residues. The germline gives CDR1 KGHSH, CDR2 LQKENI. Trimming cost V 6 bases and J 7 bases; bases outside gene matches: 14. The CDR3 loop reads CASSAPSGRLLEQYL. Written as DNA, the CDR3 is TGTGCCAGCTCCGCCCCGAGCGGGAGACTTCTTGAGCAGTACTTG.

For this clonotype: This could be a read error, since a much larger clone is one nucleotide away. The rearrangement joins TRBV12-3 or TRBV12-4 to TRBJ2-7; D is unresolved. V lost 6 bases to trimming and J lost 5 bases, with 8 bases between them. The length of the CDR3 is 11 residues. The CDR3 DNA reads TGTGCCAGCAGCCTGAAGAACGAGCAGTACTTC. This translates into CASSLKNEQYF.

This clonotype was observed many times. This chain joins TRBV7-9 and TRBJ2-3, with 7 positions matching TRBD1. The CDR3 consists of 15 residues. Germline V gene sequence: CDR1 SEHNR, CDR2 FQNEAQ (reference sequence). After removal of 8 bases from V and 1 base from J, the junction contained 9 bases not matched to a gene. The CDR3, as DNA: TGTGCCAGCCGGCAGGGCACAGGGGGCACAGATACGCAGTATTTT. Amino acids: CASRQGTGGTDTQYF.

The rearrangement joins TRBV20-1 to TRBJ2-1, with 10 nucleotides matching TRBD2. CDR1 is DFQATT, CDR2 SNEGSKA, per germline (reference sequence). Trimming took 5 bases from V and 5 from J; bases not matched to a gene: 12. The CDR3 is made up of 16 amino acids. CDR3: CSAGASGSFGDNEQFF. In DNA, the CDR3 is TGCAGTGCTGGGGCTAGCGGGAGTTTTGGGGACAATGAGCAGTTCTTC.

This clonotype has more than one count but fewer than ten. This rearrangement joins TRBV20-1 to TRBJ2-5; TRBD2 agrees at 7 bases. Germline assignment: CDR1 DFQATT and CDR2 SNEGSKA (reference sequence). V trimming: 0 bases; J trimming: 1 base; junction bases outside the gene matches: 5. The CDR3 runs to 15 residues. The CDR3 nucleotides are TGCAGTGCTAGAGATCTAGCGGAGATCCAAGAGACCCAGTACTTC. The encoded protein is CSARDLAEIQETQYF.

By its share, this clonotype is medium-sized. CDR3 sequence reads: CASSDRGNGNTIYF. CDR3 nucleotide sequence: TGTGCCAGCAGCGACAGGGGGAACGGAAACACCATATATTTT. The genes are TRBV6-1 and TRBJ1-3; TRBD1 matches at 9 bases. V gave up 6 bases and J gave up 4 bases; unmatched junction bases: 4. CDR1 and CDR2 from the germline V gene are MNHNS and SASEGT. The CDR3 is 14 amino acids.